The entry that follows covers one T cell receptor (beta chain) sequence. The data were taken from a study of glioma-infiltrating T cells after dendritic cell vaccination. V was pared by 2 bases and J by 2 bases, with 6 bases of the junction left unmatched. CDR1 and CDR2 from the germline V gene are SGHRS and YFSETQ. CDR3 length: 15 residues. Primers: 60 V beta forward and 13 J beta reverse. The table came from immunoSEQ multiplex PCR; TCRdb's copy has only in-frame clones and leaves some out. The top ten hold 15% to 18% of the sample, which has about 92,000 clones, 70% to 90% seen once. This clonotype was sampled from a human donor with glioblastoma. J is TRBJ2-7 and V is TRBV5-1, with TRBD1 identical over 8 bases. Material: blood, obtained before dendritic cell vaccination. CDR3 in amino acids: CASSFGQGVPYEQYF. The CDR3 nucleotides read TGCGCCAGCAGCTTCGGACAGGGAGTACCCTACGAGCAGTACTTC.